These 10 T cell receptor beta chains came from one sample sequenced in a study of blood T cell repertoires in COVID-19. Sequenced by immunoSEQ multiplex PCR; TCRdb stores in-frame clones only, minus some. The sample yields just over 250,000 clones, 80% to 95% seen once. The sequenced sample was peripheral blood. The receptor set was obtained from a person in their late teens or twenties with COVID-19, enrolled during active disease.

V is TRBV20-1 and J is TRBJ1-1, with D perhaps TRBD1 (6 bases). Per germline, CDR1 DFQATT and CDR2 SNEGSKA (reference sequence). The CDR3 runs to 11 residues. This CDR3 reads CRKQGPTEAFF. The DNA for the CDR3 is TGCAGGAAACAGGGTCCCACTGAAGCTTTCTTT.

The chain has TRBV14 and TRBJ1-6, with TRBD1 matching over 9 bases. In germline, CDR1 is SGHDN, CDR2 FVKESK. This CDR3 is built from 16 residues. After removal of 4 bases from V and 10 bases from J, the junction contained 11 bases not matched to a gene. The CDR3 spells CASSLTIGTGYSPLHF. CDR3 DNA sequence: TGTGCCAGCAGCCTTACAATCGGGACAGGGTACTCACCCCTCCACTTT.

V is TRBV3-1 (or the pseudogene TRBV3-2) and J is TRBJ2-1; 8 bases fit TRBD2. CDR1 is LGHDT and CDR2 is YNNKEL in the germline V gene (reference sequence). The CDR3 has 15 residues. With 6 bases clipped from V and 8 bases from J, the junction kept 12 bases outside the gene matches. Here the CDR3 DNA reads TGTGCCAGCAGTTCCAAGCGGGAGAGTGGCTATGAGCAGTTCTTC. Translated, it gives CASSSKRESGYEQFF.

The chain couples TRBV9 to TRBJ2-7, with TRBD2 as a possible D gene (6 bases). CDR3 length: 13 residues. V lost 4 bases and J lost 3, with 11 bases in between. CDR1 and CDR2 from the germline V gene are SGDLS and YYNGEE. The CDR3 spells CASSPGTGYEQYF. In DNA, the CDR3 is TGTGCCAGCAGCCCTGGGACTGGCTACGAGCAGTACTTC.

J is TRBJ2-2 and V is TRBV5-1, with 8 positions matching TRBD2. The germline V gene has CDR1 SGHRS and CDR2 YFSETQ. J lost 6 bases, V lost 4 bases, and 8 bases had no gene match. This CDR3 spans 15 amino acids. CDR3 protein: CASSASGSIAGELFF. In nucleotides, the CDR3 is TGCGCCAGCAGCGCAAGCGGGAGTATTGCCGGGGAGCTGTTTTTT.

The chain combines TRBV3-1 (or the pseudogene TRBV3-2) with TRBJ2-1, with a tentative D call TRBD1 (5 bases). The CDR3 loop spans 17 amino acids. V was pared by 3 bases and J by 2 bases, with 17 bases between. Germline-derived CDR1 and CDR2 are LGHDT and YNNKEL (reference sequence). The chain's CDR3 is CASSQNSLRGTYNEQFF. CDR3 nucleotides: TGTGCCAGCAGCCAGAACTCCTTAAGGGGCACCTACAATGAGCAGTTCTTC.

This clone showed up just a few times. The rearrangement joins TRBV6-5 to TRBJ1-4; 11 positions agree with TRBD1. Germline trimming cut 6 bases from V and 8 bases from J; bases unmatched to any gene: 8. This CDR3 has 15 residues. CDR1 MNHEY and CDR2 SVGAGI come from the germline V gene. The CDR3 nucleotides read TGTGCCAGCAGGAGAGACGGGACAGGGGGGGAAAAACTGTTTTTT. This gives the protein CASRRDGTGGEKLFF.

Written as DNA, the CDR3 is TGTGCCAGCAGCTTAGCTGGTCCAGCGGGAGGGCCCTCCGAGCAGTACTTC. Its translation is CASSLAGPAGGPSEQYF. The chain uses TRBV11-1 and TRBJ2-7, with 10 bases lining up with TRBD2. V dropped 0 bases and J dropped 6; count of bases not matched to a gene: 11. This CDR3 has 17 amino acids. Germline V CDR1 and CDR2: SGHAT, FQDESV (reference sequence).

The V gene is TRBV7-9, the J gene TRBJ1-2, with 7 bases lining up with TRBD1. The CDR3 is 15 residues long. J lost 5 bases, V lost 2 bases, and 8 bases had no gene match. Per the germline V gene, CDR1 is SEHNR and CDR2 is FQNEAQ (reference sequence). The DNA for the CDR3 is TGTGCCAGCAGCTTAAGTAGGGACAGAGCTTATGGCTACACCTTC. Translating gives CASSLSRDRAYGYTF. Full variable domain (rest looked up from reference TRBV7-9 and TRBJ1-2): DTGVSQNPRHKITKRGQNVTFRCDPISEHNRLYWYRQTLGQGPEFLTYFQNEAQLEKSRLLSDRFSAERPKGSFSTLEIQRTEQGDSAMYLCASSLSRDRAYGYTFGSGTRLTVV.

Concerning this clone itself: At one boundary the junction diverges from the germline segment, which might be a read error. The V call is TRBV27, the J call TRBJ2-2; possible D gene TRBD1, 6 bases. The CDR3 runs to 15 residues. The V gene's germline CDR1 is MNHEY and CDR2 SMNVEV (reference sequence). The CDR3 here is CASSSGTPNTGELFF. In nucleotides, the CDR3 is TGTGCCAGCAGTTCCGGGACACCTAACACGGGGGAGCTGTTTTTT.